This T cell receptor (beta chain) appears in the sequencing data of a study of shared clonotypes between healthy human individuals. Overall study: A donor's plate count was three for CD4 naive and three for CD4 memory; CD8 naive had two and CD8 memory one.

The table came from immunoSEQ multiplex PCR; TCRdb's copy has only in-frame clones and leaves some out. The table lists approximately 2.5 million clones, 80% to 95% of them singletons. V shed 6 bases and J shed 2 bases, with 14 bases lying between them. This CDR3 has 14 residues. Germline V CDR1 and CDR2: SNHLY, FYNNEI. This sequence originates from a young man in good health. Some clones in this sample may be carry-over from other donors' samples. Sequencing input: naive CD4+ T cells from PBMCs. Documented subset: CD45RA+ positively selected. V usage is TRBV2 and J usage is TRBJ2-7; D may be TRBD1 (5 bases). CDR3 bases: TGTGCCAGCAGCAGACAGCTATCGACCTACGAGCAGTACTTC. Translating it yields CASSRQLSTYEQYF.